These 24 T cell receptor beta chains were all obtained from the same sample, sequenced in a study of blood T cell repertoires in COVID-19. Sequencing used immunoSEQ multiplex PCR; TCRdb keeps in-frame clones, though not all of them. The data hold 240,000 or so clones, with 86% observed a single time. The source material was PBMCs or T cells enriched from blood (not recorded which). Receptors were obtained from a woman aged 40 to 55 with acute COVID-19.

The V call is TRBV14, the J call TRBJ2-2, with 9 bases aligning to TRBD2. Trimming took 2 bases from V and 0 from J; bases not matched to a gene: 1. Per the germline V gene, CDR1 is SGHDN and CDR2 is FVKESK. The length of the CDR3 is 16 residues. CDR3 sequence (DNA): TGTGCCAGCAGCCAAATAGCGGGGGCGAACACCGGGGAGCTGTTTTTT. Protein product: CASSQIAGANTGELFF.

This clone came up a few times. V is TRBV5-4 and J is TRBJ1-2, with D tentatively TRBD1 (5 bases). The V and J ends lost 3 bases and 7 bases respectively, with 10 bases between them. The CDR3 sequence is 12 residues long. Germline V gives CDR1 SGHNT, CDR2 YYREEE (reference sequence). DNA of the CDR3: TGTGCCAGCAGCTCTGACAGACGTGGCTACACCTTC. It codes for CASSSDRRGYTF.

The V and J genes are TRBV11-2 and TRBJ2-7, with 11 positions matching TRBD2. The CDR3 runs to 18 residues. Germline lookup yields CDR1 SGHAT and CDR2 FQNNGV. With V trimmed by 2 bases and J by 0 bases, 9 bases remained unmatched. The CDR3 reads CASSLKVSGRAFSYEQYF. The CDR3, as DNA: TGTGCCAGCAGCTTAAAGGTTAGCGGGAGGGCCTTCTCCTACGAGCAGTACTTC.

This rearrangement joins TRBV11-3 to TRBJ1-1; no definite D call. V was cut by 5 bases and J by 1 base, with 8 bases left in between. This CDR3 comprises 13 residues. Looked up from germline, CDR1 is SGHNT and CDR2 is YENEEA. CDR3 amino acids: CASSRHPNTEAFF. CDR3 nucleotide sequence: TGTGCCAGCAGCCGACACCCGAACACTGAAGCTTTCTTT.

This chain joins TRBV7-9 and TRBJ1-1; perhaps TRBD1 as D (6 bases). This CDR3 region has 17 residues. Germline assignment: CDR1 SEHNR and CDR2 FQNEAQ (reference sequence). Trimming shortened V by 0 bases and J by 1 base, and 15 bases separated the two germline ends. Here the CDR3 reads CASSLALLGGGNTEAFF. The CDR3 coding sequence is TGTGCCAGCAGCTTAGCCCTCTTGGGAGGGGGGAACACTGAAGCTTTCTTT.

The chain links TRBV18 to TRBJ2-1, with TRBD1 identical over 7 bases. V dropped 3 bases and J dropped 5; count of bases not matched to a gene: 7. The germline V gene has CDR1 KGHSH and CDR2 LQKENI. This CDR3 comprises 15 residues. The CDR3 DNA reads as TGTGCCAGCTCACCCTACAGGGGATTTAACAATGAGCAGTTCTTC. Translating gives CASSPYRGFNNEQFF. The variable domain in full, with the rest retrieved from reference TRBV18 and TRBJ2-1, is NAGVMQNPRHLVRRRGQEARLRCSPMKGHSHVYWYRQLPEEGLKFMVYLQKENIIDESGMPKERFSAEFPKEGPSILRIQQVVRGDSAAYFCASSPYRGFNNEQFFGPGTRLTVL.

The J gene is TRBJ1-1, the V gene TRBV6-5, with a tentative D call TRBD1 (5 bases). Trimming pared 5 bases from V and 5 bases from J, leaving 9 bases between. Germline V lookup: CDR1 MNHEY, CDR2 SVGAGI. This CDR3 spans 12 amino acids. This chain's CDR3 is CASSRGWTEAFF. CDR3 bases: TGTGCCAGCAGTAGGGGTTGGACTGAAGCTTTCTTT.

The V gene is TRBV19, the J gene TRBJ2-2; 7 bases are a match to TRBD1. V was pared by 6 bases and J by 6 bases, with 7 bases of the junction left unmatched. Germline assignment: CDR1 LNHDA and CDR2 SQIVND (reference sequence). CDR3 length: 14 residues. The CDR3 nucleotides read TGTGCCAGTAGGGACGACAGGGCCCCCGGGGAGCTGTTTTTT. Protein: CASRDDRAPGELFF.

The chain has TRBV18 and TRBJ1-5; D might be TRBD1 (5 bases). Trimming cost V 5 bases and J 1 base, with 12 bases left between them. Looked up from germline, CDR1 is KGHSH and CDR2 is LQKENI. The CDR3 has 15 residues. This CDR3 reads CASSETTESNQPQHF. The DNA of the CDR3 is TGTGCCAGCTCAGAAACGACAGAAAGCAATCAGCCCCAGCATTTT.

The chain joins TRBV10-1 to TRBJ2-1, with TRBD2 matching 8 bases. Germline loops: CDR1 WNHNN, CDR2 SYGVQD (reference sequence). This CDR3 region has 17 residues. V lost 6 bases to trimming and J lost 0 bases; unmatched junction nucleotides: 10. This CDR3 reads CASSDSRRGGSYNEQFF. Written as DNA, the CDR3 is TGCGCCAGCAGCGACTCCCGCCGGGGGGGCTCCTACAATGAGCAGTTCTTC.

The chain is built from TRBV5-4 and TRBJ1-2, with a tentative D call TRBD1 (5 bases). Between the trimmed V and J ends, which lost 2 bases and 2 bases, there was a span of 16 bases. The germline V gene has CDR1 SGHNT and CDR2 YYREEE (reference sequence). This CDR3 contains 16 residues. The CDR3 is CASSFTWGVENYGYTF. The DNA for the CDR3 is TGTGCCAGCAGCTTTACGTGGGGGGTGGAGAACTATGGCTACACCTTC.

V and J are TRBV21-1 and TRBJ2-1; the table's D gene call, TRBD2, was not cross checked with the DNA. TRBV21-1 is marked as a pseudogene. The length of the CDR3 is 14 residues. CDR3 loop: CASSGTSGYNEQFF. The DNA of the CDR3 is TGTGCCAGCAGCGGGACTAGCGGGTACAATGAGCAGTTCTTC.

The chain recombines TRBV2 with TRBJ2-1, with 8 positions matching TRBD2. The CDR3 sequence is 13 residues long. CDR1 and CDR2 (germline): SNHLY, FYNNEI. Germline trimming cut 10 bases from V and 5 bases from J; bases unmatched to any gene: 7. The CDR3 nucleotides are TGTGCCATTAGACTAGCGTCCAACAATGAGCAGTTCTTC. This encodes CAIRLASNNEQFF.

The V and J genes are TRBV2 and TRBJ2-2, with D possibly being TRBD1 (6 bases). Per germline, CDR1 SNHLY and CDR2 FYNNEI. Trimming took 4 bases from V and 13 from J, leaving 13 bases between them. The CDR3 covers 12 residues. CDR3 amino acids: CASSGGQGPLFF. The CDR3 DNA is TGTGCCAGCAGTGGGGGGCAGGGGCCGCTGTTTTTT.

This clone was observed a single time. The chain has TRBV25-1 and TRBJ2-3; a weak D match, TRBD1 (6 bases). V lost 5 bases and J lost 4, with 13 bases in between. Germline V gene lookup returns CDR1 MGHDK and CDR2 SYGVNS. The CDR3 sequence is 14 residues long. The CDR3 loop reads CASSKQGGADTQYF. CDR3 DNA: TGTGCCAGCAGTAAACAGGGTGGTGCAGATACGCAGTATTTT.

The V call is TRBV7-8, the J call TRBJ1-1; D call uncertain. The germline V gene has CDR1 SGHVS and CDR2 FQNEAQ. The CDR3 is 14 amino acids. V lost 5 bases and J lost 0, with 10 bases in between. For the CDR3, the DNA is TGTGCCAGCAGCCGAGACACTATGAACACTGAAGCTTTCTTT. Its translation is CASSRDTMNTEAFF.

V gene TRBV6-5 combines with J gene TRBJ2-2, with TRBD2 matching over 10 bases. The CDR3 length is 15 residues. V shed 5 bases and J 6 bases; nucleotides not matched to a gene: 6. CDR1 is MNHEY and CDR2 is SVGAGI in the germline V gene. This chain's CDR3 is CASSLGLAGAGELFF. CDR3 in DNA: TGTGCCAGCAGTCTGGGGCTAGCGGGAGCCGGGGAGCTGTTTTTT.

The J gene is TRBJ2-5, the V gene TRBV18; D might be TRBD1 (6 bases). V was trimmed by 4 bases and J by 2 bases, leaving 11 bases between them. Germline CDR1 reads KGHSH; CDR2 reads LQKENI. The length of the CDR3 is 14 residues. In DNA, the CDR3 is TGTGCCAGCTCACTGGGACACCCTCAAGAGACCCAGTACTTC. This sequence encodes CASSLGHPQETQYF.

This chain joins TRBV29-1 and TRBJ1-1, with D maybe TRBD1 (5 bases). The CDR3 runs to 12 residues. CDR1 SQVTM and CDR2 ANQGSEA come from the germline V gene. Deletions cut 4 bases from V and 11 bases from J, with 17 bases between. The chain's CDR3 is CSVVGGSERAFF. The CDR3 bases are TGCAGCGTTGTTGGGGGGTCAGAGAGGGCTTTCTTT.

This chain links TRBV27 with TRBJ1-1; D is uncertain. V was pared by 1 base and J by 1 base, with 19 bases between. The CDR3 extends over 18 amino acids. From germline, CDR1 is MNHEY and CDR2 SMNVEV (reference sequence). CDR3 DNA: TGTGCCAGCAGTTTATTCGGCGGTGCTGAGTTATCGAACACTGAAGCTTTCTTT. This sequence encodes CASSLFGGAELSNTEAFF.

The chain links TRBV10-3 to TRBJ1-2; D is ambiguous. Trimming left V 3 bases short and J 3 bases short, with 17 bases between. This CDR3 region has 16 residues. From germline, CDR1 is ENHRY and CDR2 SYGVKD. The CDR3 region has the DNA TGTGCCATCAGTGACTGGACCCAGAGGGCCTACTATGGCTACACCTTC. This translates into CAISDWTQRAYYGYTF.

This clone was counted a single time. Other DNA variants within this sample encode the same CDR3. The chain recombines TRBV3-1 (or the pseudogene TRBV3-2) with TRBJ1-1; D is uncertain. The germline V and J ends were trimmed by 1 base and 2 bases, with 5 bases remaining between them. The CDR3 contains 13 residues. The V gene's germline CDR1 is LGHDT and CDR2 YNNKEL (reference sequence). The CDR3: CASSQAGNTEAFF. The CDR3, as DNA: TGTGCCAGCAGCCAAGCAGGAAACACTGAAGCTTTCTTT.

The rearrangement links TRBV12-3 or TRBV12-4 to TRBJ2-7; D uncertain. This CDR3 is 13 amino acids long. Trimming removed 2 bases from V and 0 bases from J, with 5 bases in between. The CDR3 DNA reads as TGTGCCAGCAGTTTAAGCTTCTCCTACGAGCAGTACTTC. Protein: CASSLSFSYEQYF.

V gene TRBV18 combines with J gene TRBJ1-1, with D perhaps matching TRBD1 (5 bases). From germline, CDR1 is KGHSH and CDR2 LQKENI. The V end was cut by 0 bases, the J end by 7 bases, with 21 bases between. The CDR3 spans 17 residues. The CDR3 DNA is TGTGCCAGCTCACCACCGGTTTCAAGCATAGGAAGGGGTGAAGCTTTCTTT. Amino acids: CASSPPVSSIGRGEAFF.